What follows are 16 T cell receptor beta chains derived from one specimen sequenced in a study of human T cells and chemical hapten exposure (dated by TCRdb to the early 2020s). Reading the label with the study, this specimen's time point is: patch test 1, 2 weeks after DPC sensitization. What this sample's treatment or condition label stands for: therapeutic diphenylcyclopropenone sensitization with weekly scalp DPC. The library was prepared using RACE. Sequencing used a NextSeq 500. TCRdb trimmed public reads at Q25 via fastp, called clones via MiXCR and kept in-frame beta chains. For every CDR3 protein sequence, its rows merge into one entry that carries the most common genes and DNA. This sample holds about 360,000 distinct CDR3 sequences; around 7% were observed only once. The ten biggest clones cover less than 10% of the sample. The sample consisted of whole blood, taken in connection with sensitization to the hapten diphenylcyclopropenone (DPC). The source is a woman aged 18-29 years with alopecia areata. Some clones in this sample may be carry-over from other donors' samples.

This clonotype was counted only a few times. The chain employs TRBV27 and TRBJ1-6; TRBD1 agrees at 9 bases. Germline V lookup: CDR1 MNHEY, CDR2 SMNVEV (reference sequence). The CDR3 extends over 13 amino acids. J gave up 10 bases and V 5 bases, and 3 bases lay outside the gene matches. DNA of the CDR3: TGTGCCAGCAGTCTGGGACAGGGCTCACCCCTCCACTTT. It yields the protein CASSLGQGSPLHF.

The chain recombines TRBV5-1 with TRBJ2-5, with 9 bases fitting TRBD1. Per the germline V gene, CDR1 is SGHRS and CDR2 is YFSETQ. J was trimmed by 7 bases and V by 9 bases; bases with no gene match: 13. The CDR3 contains 14 residues. The CDR3 DNA sequence: TGCGCCACCGGTGGACAGGGGACTACTACGACCCAGTACTTC. This translates into CATGGQGTTTTQYF.

This clonotype was seen more than once but under ten times. The chain joins TRBV5-1 to TRBJ2-6; no reliable D call. V lost 0 bases to trimming and J lost 1 base, with 17 bases between them. The CDR3 is made up of 19 amino acids. Germline CDR1 is SGHRS and CDR2 is YFSETQ. CDR3 nucleotides: TGCGCCAGCAGCTTGGATCTACTGCCAGGCCCTTCTGGGGCCAACGTCCTGACTTTC. Its protein product is CASSLDLLPGPSGANVLTF.

This clonotype was recorded at least ten times. The gene calls are TRBV7-2 and TRBJ2-2; TRBD2 agrees at 8 bases. CDR3 size: 15 residues. V lost 2 bases, J lost 6 bases, and 5 bases stayed unmatched. Germline CDR1 is SGHTA and CDR2 is FQGNSA. The CDR3 loop is CASSLNGGASGELFF. CDR3 nucleotide sequence: TGTGCCAGCAGCTTAAACGGGGGGGCCTCCGGGGAGCTGTTTTTT.

This clonotype was found many times. The V call is TRBV11-2, the J call TRBJ2-3; D is ambiguous. Between the trimmed V and J ends, which lost 3 bases and 5 bases, there was a span of 15 bases. Germline V CDR1 and CDR2: SGHAT, FQNNGV. The CDR3 runs to 15 residues. The CDR3 sequence is CASSFSGILGDTQYF. DNA for the CDR3: TGTGCCAGCAGCTTTAGTGGGATTCTGGGAGATACGCAGTATTTT. Supplemented by reference TRBV11-2 and TRBJ2-3, the full variable domain reads EAGVAQSPRYKIIEKRQSVAFWCNPISGHATLYWYQQILGQGPKLLIQFQNNGVVDDSQLPKDRFSAERLKGVDSTLKIQPAKLEDSAVYLCASSFSGILGDTQYFGPGTRLTVL.

The CDR3 DNA sequence: TGTGCCAGCAGCTTAGCCGATACTTCACCCCTCCACTTT. Amino acid sequence: CASSLADTSPLHF. V is TRBV7-2 and J is TRBJ1-6; D is ambiguous. CDR3 length equals 13 residues. Germline V gene data show CDR1 as SGHTA and CDR2 as FQGNSA. The germline V and J ends were trimmed by 0 bases and 9 bases, with 6 bases remaining between them.

The chain couples TRBV28 to TRBJ2-5; a weak D match, TRBD2 (5 bases). The CDR3 spans 14 residues. V was shortened by 3 bases and J by 5 bases, with 13 bases between the two germline ends. The germline V gene encodes CDR1 MDHEN and CDR2 SYDVKM. In nucleotides, the CDR3 is TGTGCCAGCAGTTTGGGAGTGGGCGGGGAGACCCAGTACTTC. Its translation is CASSLGVGGETQYF.

Comments on this clonotype: A read error may be the cause here, since a much bigger clone is one base away. V gene TRBV20-1 combines with J gene TRBJ2-3, with 10 bases matching TRBD2. Germline V gene sequence: CDR1 DFQATT, CDR2 SNEGSKA (reference sequence). CDR3 length: 13 amino acids. CDR3 in amino acids: CSAWTSGTDTQNF. The CDR3 bases are TGCAGTGCTTGGACTAGCGGCACAGATACGCAGAATTTT.

In this sample, this clonotype turned up many times. The gene calls are TRBV6-6 and TRBJ2-7; 10 positions match TRBD1. With V trimmed by 2 bases and J by 2 bases, 0 bases remained unmatched. Germline CDR1 is MNHNY and CDR2 is SVGAGI (reference sequence). The CDR3 is made up of 14 amino acids. The DNA for the CDR3 is TGTGCCAGCAGTTACGGACAGGGGGCCTACGAGCAGTACTTC. It yields the protein CASSYGQGAYEQYF.

The genes are TRBV7-3 and TRBJ2-7; D is unresolved. The CDR3 covers 15 residues. Germline CDR1 SGHTA, CDR2 FQGTGA. Deletions cut 3 bases from V and 3 bases from J, with 15 bases between. CDR3 in DNA: TGTGCCAGCAGCTTTTTTGCTGCGCCTCGCTACGAGCAGTACTTC. This codes for CASSFFAAPRYEQYF.

The V gene is TRBV11-2, the J gene TRBJ2-3; D could derive from TRBD1 or TRBD2 (6 bases each). The V gene lost 5 bases and the J gene lost 4 bases, with 16 bases spanning the gap. The germline gives CDR1 SGHAT, CDR2 FQNNGV. The CDR3 runs 15 residues. The CDR3 here is CASSGGTSAPDTQYF. The CDR3 nucleotides are TGTGCCAGCAGCGGGGGGACAAGCGCCCCAGATACGCAGTATTTT.

This clonotype was picked up many times. The CDR3 coding sequence is TGTGCCAGCAGTTACGGCTTGAGCAATCAGCCCCAGCATTTT. Amino acids: CASSYGLSNQPQHF. This chain links TRBV6-2 or TRBV6-3 with TRBJ1-5, with D unresolved. CDR3 length: 14 residues. Germline V gives CDR1 MNHEY, CDR2 SVGEGT. Trimming took 2 bases from V and 1 from J, leaving 6 bases between them.

There are many counts of this clonotype. V is TRBV6-5 and J is TRBJ1-5; tentatively, D is TRBD1 (5 bases). V lost 2 bases and J lost 6, with 8 bases in between. This CDR3 has 13 amino acids. Germline CDR1 and CDR2: MNHEY and SVGAGI. The CDR3 region is CASSYARGQPQHF. In DNA form, the CDR3 reads TGTGCCAGCAGTTACGCGAGGGGTCAGCCCCAGCATTTT.

This CDR3 is CASSEALWTGQINYGYTF. The DNA of the CDR3 is TGTGCCAGCAGTGAAGCCCTCTGGACAGGGCAGATTAACTATGGCTACACCTTC. The rearrangement joins TRBV6-1 to TRBJ1-2; TRBD1 agrees at 8 bases. Germline-derived CDR1 and CDR2 are MNHNS and SASEGT. J lost 1 base, V lost 0 bases, and 10 bases had no gene match. This CDR3 has 18 residues.

This clonotype showed up many times. The CDR3 is CASSTGREQYF. Written as DNA, the CDR3 is TGTGCCAGCAGCACAGGGCGGGAGCAGTACTTC. The rearrangement joins TRBV6-5 to TRBJ2-7; D perhaps matches TRBD1 (6 bases). With 6 bases removed from V and 7 bases from J, the gap between germline ends came to 10 bases. Germline CDR1 is MNHEY and CDR2 is SVGAGI. The CDR3 is 11 residues long.

The chain employs TRBV12-3 or TRBV12-4 and TRBJ1-1; TRBD1 agrees at 10 bases. This CDR3 is 15 amino acids long. The V gene end was trimmed by 5 bases and the J gene end by 7 bases; junction bases not matched to a gene: 10. For the CDR3, the DNA is TGTGCCAGCAGTCAACTTGCCGGGACAGGGGTTGAAGCTTTCTTT. Translation: CASSQLAGTGVEAFF.